A selection of T cell receptor beta chains follows, all from one sample in a study of blood T cell repertoires in COVID-19. TCRdb's copy holds only in-frame clones and misses some; the assay was immunoSEQ multiplex PCR. This table has roughly 160,000 clones, 79% appearing once. The source material was peripheral blood. These receptors all come from a woman aged 55-69 years with COVID-19, enrolled during active disease. Both conserved end residues are part of each CDR3. D genes are given only for firm matches. For some rows the clone size is stated as once, few or many, or as a class when expanded; others skip it.

abundance,j_gene,v_gene,d_gene,CDR3aa,CDR3nt
.,TRBJ2-1,TRBV21-1,.,CASSKKYGEGHGMEQFF,TGTGCCAGCAGCAAAAAGTACGGGGAGGGTCATGGGATGGAGCAGTTCTTC
.,TRBJ2-5,TRBV7-9,TRBD2,CASSTGLAGEYGETQYF,TGTGCCAGCAGCACGGGACTAGCGGGGGAGTATGGAGAGACCCAGTACTTC
.,TRBJ1-1,TRBV7-2,TRBD1,CASRVQGENTEAFF,TGTGCCAGCAGAGTACAGGGGGAGAACACTGAAGCTTTCTTT
.,TRBJ2-3,TRBV7-3,.,CASSLGTSTDTQYF,TGTGCCAGCAGCTTAGGGACTAGCACAGATACGCAGTATTTT
.,TRBJ1-1,TRBV10-2,.,CASSLGQNTEAFF,TGCGCCAGCAGTCTGGGACAGAACACTGAAGCTTTCTTT
few,TRBJ1-2,TRBV29-1,TRBD1,CSVLQGENYGYTF,TGCAGCGTCCTACAGGGGGAAAACTATGGCTACACCTTC
.,TRBJ2-2,TRBV3-1/TRBV3-2,TRBD2,CASSRGGTGELFF,TGTGCCAGCAGCCGGGGGGGCACCGGGGAGCTGTTTTTT
.,TRBJ2-1,TRBV10-3,.,CAISVKAGIEQFF,TGTGCCATCAGTGTCAAGGCGGGCATTGAGCAGTTCTTC
.,TRBJ2-1,TRBV5-4,TRBD2,CASSLYLGGGMSSYNEQFF,TGTGCCAGCAGCTTGTATCTCGGCGGGGGAATGAGCTCCTACAATGAGCAGTTCTTC
.,TRBJ2-5,TRBV10-3,.,CAISGGGGPTQYF,TGTGCCATCAGTGGAGGAGGTGGGCCGACCCAGTACTTC
.,TRBJ2-4,TRBV7-6,.,CASSLDRMPLGIQYF,TGTGCCAGCAGCTTAGACAGGATGCCATTAGGCATTCAGTACTTC
.,TRBJ2-3,TRBV10-3,TRBD2,CAISETGLASDTQYF,TGTGCCATCAGTGAAACGGGACTAGCCTCGGATACGCAGTATTTT
.,TRBJ2-1,TRBV6-5,TRBD1,CASSYSGTGDGEQFF,TGTGCCAGCAGTTATTCCGGGACAGGGGATGGAGAGCAGTTCTTC
.,TRBJ2-5,TRBV27,TRBD1,CASRPIQGARETQYF,TGTGCCAGCAGGCCCATTCAGGGGGCCCGAGAGACCCAGTACTTC
.,TRBJ1-5,TRBV15,.,CATSRRVVNQPQHF,TGTGCCACCAGCAGACGGGTTGTCAATCAGCCCCAGCATTTT
.,TRBJ2-3,TRBV5-1,.,CASSLEAGLDTQYF,TGCGCCAGCAGCTTGGAGGCAGGGCTAGATACGCAGTATTTT
.,TRBJ1-1,TRBV2,.,CASDMNTEAFF,TGTGCCAGCGACATGAACACTGAAGCTTTCTTT
.,TRBJ2-3,TRBV6-5,TRBD2,CASRTDLAGGQYF,TGTGCCAGCAGGACGGATCTAGCGGGGGGCCAGTATTTT
.,TRBJ2-3,TRBV7-2,TRBD2,CASSQTSGADTQYF,TGTGCCAGCAGCCAGACTAGCGGGGCAGATACGCAGTATTTT
.,TRBJ2-2,TRBV5-6,TRBD1,CASSPWTGTGELFF,TGTGCCAGCAGCCCGTGGACAGGCACCGGGGAGCTGTTTTTT
.,TRBJ2-3,TRBV3-1/TRBV3-2,.,CASSQGALDTQYF,TGTGCCAGCAGCCAAGGGGCTTTAGATACGCAGTATTTT
.,TRBJ1-4,TRBV28,.,CASSLSGRVTNEKLFF,TGTGCCAGCAGTTTATCGGGCAGGGTGACTAATGAAAAACTGTTTTTT
.,TRBJ2-5,TRBV29-1,.,CSASQETQYF,TGCAGCGCCAGTCAAGAGACCCAGTACTTC
.,TRBJ1-2,TRBV6-5,TRBD1,CASKRGTGDYGYTF,TGTGCCAGCAAACGGGGGACAGGCGACTATGGCTACACCTTC
.,TRBJ2-1,TRBV7-9,.,CASSWGLRGNEQFF,TGTGCCAGCAGCTGGGGACTCCGCGGCAATGAGCAGTTCTTC
once,TRBJ2-1,TRBV5-1,TRBD2,CASSLGLAGANEQFF,TGCGCCAGCAGCTTGGGACTAGCGGGAGCCAATGAGCAGTTCTTC
.,TRBJ2-3,TRBV10-3,.,CAITRDNPSTDTQYF,TGTGCCATCACCCGGGACAACCCTTCCACAGATACGCAGTATTTT
few,TRBJ2-7,TRBV11-2,.,CASSPSGSEQYF,TGTGCCAGCAGCCCCTCGGGGTCCGAGCAGTACTTC
.,TRBJ2-7,TRBV11-2,TRBD2,CASSQDRRTSGDSYEQYF,TGTGCCAGCAGCCAGGACAGGAGGACTAGCGGAGACTCCTACGAGCAGTACTTC
few,TRBJ1-2,TRBV19,TRBD1,CASSVLPVRTGDGYTF,TGTGCCAGTAGTGTATTACCAGTTCGGACAGGGGATGGCTACACCTTC
.,TRBJ1-5,TRBV6-2/TRBV6-3,TRBD1,CASSYLDRLNQPQHF,TGTGCCAGCAGTTACCTGGACAGGCTCAATCAGCCCCAGCATTTT
.,TRBJ2-1,TRBV5-6,TRBD1,CASSLQGARYNEQFF,TGTGCCAGCAGCTTACAGGGGGCGCGGTACAATGAGCAGTTCTTC
.,TRBJ2-5,TRBV24-1,.,CATSDKTVAGKETQYF,TGTGCCACCAGTGATAAGACAGTCGCAGGGAAAGAGACCCAGTACTTC
.,TRBJ1-1,TRBV27,.,CASSPLETGNTEAFF,TGTGCCAGCAGTCCCCTCGAGACAGGAAACACTGAAGCTTTCTTT
.,TRBJ1-6,TRBV3-1/TRBV3-2,TRBD1,CASSQPGTGEQPLHF,TGTGCCAGCAGCCAGCCCGGGACAGGGGAACAACCCCTCCACTTT
.,TRBJ2-7,TRBV6-2/TRBV6-3,.,CASSYRLVHEQYF,TGTGCCAGCAGTTACCGACTAGTCCACGAGCAGTACTTC
.,TRBJ2-5,TRBV5-4,TRBD2,CASSLTSGPQETQYF,TGTGCCAGCAGCTTGACTAGCGGACCCCAAGAGACCCAGTACTTC
.,TRBJ2-2,TRBV5-1,TRBD2,CASSLVGTSGNTGELFF,TGCGCCAGCAGCTTGGTGGGGACTAGCGGTAACACCGGGGAGCTGTTTTTT
.,TRBJ1-5,TRBV6-2/TRBV6-3,.,CASSYAGYSNQPQHF,TGTGCCAGCAGTTACGCGGGGTATAGCAATCAGCCCCAGCATTTT
.,TRBJ2-3,TRBV7-9,.,CASSLGTGFTDTQYF,TGTGCCAGCAGCTTAGGAACAGGGTTCACAGATACGCAGTATTTT
.,TRBJ1-2,TRBV9,TRBD1,CASSAGQGAPGYTF,TGTGCCAGCAGCGCAGGACAGGGGGCGCCTGGCTACACCTTC
once,TRBJ1-5,TRBV2,TRBD1,CASSHSGTGNQPQHF,TGTGCCAGCAGTCACTCCGGGACAGGAAATCAGCCCCAGCATTTT
.,TRBJ2-1,TRBV4-1,TRBD2,CASSQERLAGTGEQFF,TGCGCCAGCAGCCAAGAAAGACTAGCGGGAACAGGTGAGCAGTTCTTC
.,TRBJ1-4,TRBV5-6,TRBD1,CASSFSQGEHEKLFF,TGTGCCAGCAGCTTCTCGCAGGGGGAGCATGAAAAACTGTTTTTT
few,TRBJ2-5,TRBV7-6,TRBD2,CASSLGPLAGFQETQYF,TGTGCCAGCAGCTTAGGTCCCCTAGCGGGGTTCCAAGAGACCCAGTACTTC
.,TRBJ2-3,TRBV30,TRBD2,CAWRTRLAEYTDTQYF,TGTGCCTGGAGGACAAGACTAGCGGAATACACAGATACGCAGTATTTT
.,TRBJ2-1,TRBV14,.,CASSQDLFDEQFF,TGTGCCAGCAGCCAAGATCTATTTGATGAGCAGTTCTTC
.,TRBJ2-7,TRBV10-3,.,CAIRTPSYEQYF,TGTGCCATCAGGACACCCTCCTACGAGCAGTACTTC
.,TRBJ1-6,TRBV12-3/TRBV12-4,.,CASSQGTAGALHF,TGTGCCAGCAGCCAGGGAACAGCGGGGGCCCTCCACTTT
.,TRBJ2-2,TRBV5-1,TRBD1,CASSGGGQGKGAGELFF,TGCGCCAGCAGCGGCGGGGGACAGGGAAAGGGCGCCGGGGAGCTGTTTTTT
.,TRBJ2-5,TRBV18,.,CASSPPRGETQYF,TGTGCCAGCTCACCACCCAGGGGAGAGACCCAGTACTTC
.,TRBJ2-2,TRBV18,TRBD2,CASSPGLANTGELFF,TGTGCCAGCTCACCAGGACTAGCGAACACCGGGGAGCTGTTTTTT
.,TRBJ1-1,TRBV10-3,.,CAISESGTQGNTEAFF,TGTGCCATCAGTGAGTCAGGAACACAGGGGAACACTGAAGCTTTCTTT